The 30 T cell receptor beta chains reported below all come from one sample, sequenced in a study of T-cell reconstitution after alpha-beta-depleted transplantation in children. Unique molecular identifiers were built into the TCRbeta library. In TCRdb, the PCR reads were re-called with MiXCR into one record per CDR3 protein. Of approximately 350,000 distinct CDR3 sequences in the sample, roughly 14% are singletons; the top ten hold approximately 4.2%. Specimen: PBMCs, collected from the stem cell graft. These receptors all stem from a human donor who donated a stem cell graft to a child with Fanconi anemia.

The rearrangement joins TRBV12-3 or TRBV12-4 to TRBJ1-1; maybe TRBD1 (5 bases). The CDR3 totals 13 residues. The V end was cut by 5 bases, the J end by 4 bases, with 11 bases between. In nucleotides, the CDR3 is TGTGCCAGCAGTGCAGGGATCCTCACTGAAGCTTTCTTT. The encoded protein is CASSAGILTEAFF.

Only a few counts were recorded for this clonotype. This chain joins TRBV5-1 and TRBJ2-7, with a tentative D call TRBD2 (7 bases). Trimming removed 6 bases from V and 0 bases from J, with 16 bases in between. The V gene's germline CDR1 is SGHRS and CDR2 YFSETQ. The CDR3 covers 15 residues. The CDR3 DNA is TGCGCCAGCACCCGGGGGGCAGGGCGCTCCTACGAGCAGTACTTC. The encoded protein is CASTRGAGRSYEQYF.

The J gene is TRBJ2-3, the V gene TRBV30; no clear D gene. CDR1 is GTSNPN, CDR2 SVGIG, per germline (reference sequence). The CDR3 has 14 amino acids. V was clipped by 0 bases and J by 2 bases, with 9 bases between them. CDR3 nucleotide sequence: TGTGCCTGGAGTGTACGACCGATCACAGATACGCAGTATTTT. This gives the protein CAWSVRPITDTQYF.

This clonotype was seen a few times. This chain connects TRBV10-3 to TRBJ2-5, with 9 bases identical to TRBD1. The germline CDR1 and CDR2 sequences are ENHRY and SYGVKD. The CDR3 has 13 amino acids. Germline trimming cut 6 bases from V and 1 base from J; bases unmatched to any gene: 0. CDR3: CAIRTGGQETQYF. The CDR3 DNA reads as TGTGCCATCAGGACAGGGGGCCAAGAGACCCAGTACTTC.

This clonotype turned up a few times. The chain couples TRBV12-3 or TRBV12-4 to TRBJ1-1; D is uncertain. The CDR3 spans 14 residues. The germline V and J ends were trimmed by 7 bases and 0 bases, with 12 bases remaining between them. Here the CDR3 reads CASTLFSMNTEAFF. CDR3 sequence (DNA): TGTGCCAGCACCCTGTTCAGTATGAACACTGAAGCTTTCTTT.

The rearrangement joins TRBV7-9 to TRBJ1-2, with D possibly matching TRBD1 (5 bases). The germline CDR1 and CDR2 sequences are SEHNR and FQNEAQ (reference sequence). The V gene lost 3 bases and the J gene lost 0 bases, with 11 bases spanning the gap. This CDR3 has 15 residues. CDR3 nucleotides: TGTGCCAGCAGCTTGAGCGGGGCCCCTAACTATGGCTACACCTTC. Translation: CASSLSGAPNYGYTF.

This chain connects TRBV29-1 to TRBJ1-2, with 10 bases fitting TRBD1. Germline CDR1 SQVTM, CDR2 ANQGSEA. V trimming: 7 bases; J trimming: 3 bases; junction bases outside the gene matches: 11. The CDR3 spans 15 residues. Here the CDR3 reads CSALGRDRGHYGYTF. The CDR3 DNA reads TGCAGCGCCCTAGGGAGGGACAGGGGTCACTATGGCTACACCTTC.

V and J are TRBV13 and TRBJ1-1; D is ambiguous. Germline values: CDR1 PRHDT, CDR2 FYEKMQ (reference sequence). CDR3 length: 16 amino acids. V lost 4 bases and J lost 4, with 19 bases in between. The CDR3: CASSSTSQLWPTEAFF. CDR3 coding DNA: TGTGCCAGCAGCTCAACATCTCAGTTGTGGCCCACTGAAGCTTTCTTT.

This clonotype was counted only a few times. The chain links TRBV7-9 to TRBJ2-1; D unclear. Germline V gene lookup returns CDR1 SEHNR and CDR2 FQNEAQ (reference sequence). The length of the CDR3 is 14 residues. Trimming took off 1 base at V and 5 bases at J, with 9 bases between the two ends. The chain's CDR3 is CASSLVRKDNEQFF. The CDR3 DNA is TGTGCCAGCAGCTTAGTACGCAAGGACAATGAGCAGTTCTTC.

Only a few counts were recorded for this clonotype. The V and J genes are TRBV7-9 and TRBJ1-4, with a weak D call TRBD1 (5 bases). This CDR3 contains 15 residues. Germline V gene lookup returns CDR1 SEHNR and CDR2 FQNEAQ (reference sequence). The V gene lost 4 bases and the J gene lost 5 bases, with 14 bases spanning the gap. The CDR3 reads CASSSRGVVNEKLFF. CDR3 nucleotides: TGTGCCAGCAGCTCGAGGGGCGTCGTAAATGAAAAACTGTTTTTT.

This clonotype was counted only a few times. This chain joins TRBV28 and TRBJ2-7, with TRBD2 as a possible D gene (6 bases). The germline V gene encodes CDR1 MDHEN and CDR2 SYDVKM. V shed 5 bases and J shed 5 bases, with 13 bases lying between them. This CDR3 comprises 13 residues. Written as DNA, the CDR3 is TGTGCCAGCAGTCCCAGGGCGGGGAACGAGCAGTACGTC. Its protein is CASSPRAGNEQYV.

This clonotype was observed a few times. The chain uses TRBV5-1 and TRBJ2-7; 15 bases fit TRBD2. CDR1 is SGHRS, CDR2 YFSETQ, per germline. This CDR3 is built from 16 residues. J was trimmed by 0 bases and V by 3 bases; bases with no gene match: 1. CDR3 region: CASSWGLAGGSYEQYF. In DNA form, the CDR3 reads TGCGCCAGCAGCTGGGGACTAGCGGGGGGCTCCTACGAGCAGTACTTC.

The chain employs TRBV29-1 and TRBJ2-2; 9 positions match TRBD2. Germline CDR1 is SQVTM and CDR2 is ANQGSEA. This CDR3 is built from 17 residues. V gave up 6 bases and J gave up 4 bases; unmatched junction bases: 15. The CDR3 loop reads CSVRLGGGASGTGELFF. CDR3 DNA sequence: TGCAGCGTCCGACTAGGCGGGGGGGCCAGCGGCACCGGGGAGCTGTTTTTT.

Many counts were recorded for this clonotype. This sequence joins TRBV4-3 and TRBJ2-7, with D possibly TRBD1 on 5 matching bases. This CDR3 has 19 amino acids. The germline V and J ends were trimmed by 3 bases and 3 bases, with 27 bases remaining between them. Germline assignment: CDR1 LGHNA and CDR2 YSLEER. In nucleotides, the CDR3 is TGCGCCAGCAGCCAGGGATCAGCTCATGGTAACAGGATTGACTACGAGCAGTACTTC. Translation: CASSQGSAHGNRIDYEQYF.

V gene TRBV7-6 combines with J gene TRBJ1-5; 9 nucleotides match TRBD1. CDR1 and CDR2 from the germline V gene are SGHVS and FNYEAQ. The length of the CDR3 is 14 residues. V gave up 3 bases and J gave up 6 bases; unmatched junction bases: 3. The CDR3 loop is CASSFGQGTQPQHF. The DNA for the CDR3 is TGTGCCAGCAGCTTCGGACAGGGGACTCAGCCCCAGCATTTT.

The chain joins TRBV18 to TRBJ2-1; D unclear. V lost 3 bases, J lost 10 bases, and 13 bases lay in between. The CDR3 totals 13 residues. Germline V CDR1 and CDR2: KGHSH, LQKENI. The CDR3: CASSPYDAREQFF. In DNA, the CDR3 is TGTGCCAGCTCACCGTACGACGCGCGGGAGCAGTTCTTC.

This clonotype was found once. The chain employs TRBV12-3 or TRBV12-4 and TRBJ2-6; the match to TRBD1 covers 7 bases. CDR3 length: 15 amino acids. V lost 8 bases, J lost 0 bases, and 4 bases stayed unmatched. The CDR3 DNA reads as TGTGCCAGCGGGGACAGCTTCTCTGGGGCCAACGTCCTGACTTTC. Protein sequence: CASGDSFSGANVLTF.

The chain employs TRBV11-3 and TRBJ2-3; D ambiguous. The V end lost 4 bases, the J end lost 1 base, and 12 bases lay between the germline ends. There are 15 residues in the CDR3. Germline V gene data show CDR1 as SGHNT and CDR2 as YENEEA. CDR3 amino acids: CASSYTGDGTDTQYF. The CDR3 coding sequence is TGTGCCAGCAGCTATACCGGAGATGGCACAGATACGCAGTATTTT.

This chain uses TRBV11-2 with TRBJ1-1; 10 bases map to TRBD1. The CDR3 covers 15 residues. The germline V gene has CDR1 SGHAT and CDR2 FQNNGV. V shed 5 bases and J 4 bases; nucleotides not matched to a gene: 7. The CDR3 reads CASSISRTGGTEAFF. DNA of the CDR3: TGTGCCAGCAGCATATCTCGGACAGGGGGCACTGAAGCTTTCTTT.

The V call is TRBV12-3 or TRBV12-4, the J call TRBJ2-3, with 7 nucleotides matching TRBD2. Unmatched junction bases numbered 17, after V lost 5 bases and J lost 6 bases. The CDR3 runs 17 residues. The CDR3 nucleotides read TGTGCCAGCAGTGCTCCCCGAACGAGCCGGCGGGGGGATACGCAGTATTTT. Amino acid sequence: CASSAPRTSRRGDTQYF.

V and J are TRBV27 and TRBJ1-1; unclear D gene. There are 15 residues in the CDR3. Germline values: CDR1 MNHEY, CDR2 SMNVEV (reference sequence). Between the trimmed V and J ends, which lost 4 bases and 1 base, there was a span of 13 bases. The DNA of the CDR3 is TGTGCCAGCAGTTCGGTCAGGTTCCCGAACACTGAAGCTTTCTTT. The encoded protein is CASSSVRFPNTEAFF.

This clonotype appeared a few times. As DNA, the CDR3 is TGTGCCAGCAACCGAGGGGGGAATAATGAAAAACTGTTTTTT. It encodes CASNRGGNNEKLFF. The V gene is TRBV7-9, the J gene TRBJ1-4; the D gene is possibly TRBD1 (6 bases). CDR1 and CDR2 (germline): SEHNR, FQNEAQ (reference sequence). Trimming removed 7 bases from V and 4 bases from J, with 13 bases in between. The CDR3 has 14 residues.

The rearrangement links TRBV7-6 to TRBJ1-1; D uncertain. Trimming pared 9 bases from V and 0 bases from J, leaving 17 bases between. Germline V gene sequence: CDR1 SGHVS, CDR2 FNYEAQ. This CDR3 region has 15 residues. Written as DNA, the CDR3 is TGTGCCAGTAGCCTGGGTTATGACATGAACACTGAAGCTTTCTTT. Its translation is CASSLGYDMNTEAFF. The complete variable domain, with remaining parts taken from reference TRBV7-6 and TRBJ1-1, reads GAGVSQSPRYKVTKRGQDVALRCDPISGHVSLYWYRQALGQGPEFLTYFNYEAQQDKSGLPNDRFSAERPEGSISTLTIQRTEQRDSAMYRCASSLGYDMNTEAFFGQGTRLTVV.

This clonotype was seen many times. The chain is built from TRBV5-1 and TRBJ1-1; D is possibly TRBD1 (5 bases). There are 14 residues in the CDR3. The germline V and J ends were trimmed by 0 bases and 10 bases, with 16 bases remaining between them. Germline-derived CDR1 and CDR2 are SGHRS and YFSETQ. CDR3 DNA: TGCGCCAGCAGCTTGGGCGGGACCCTGAGTCGAGCTTTCTTT. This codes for CASSLGGTLSRAFF.

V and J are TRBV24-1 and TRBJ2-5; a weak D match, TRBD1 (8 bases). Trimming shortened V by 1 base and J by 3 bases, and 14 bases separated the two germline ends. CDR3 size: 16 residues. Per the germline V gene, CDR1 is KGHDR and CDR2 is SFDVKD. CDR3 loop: CATSDLGTGGEETQYF. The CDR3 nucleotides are TGTGCCACCAGTGATTTAGGTACAGGGGGGGAAGAGACCCAGTACTTC.

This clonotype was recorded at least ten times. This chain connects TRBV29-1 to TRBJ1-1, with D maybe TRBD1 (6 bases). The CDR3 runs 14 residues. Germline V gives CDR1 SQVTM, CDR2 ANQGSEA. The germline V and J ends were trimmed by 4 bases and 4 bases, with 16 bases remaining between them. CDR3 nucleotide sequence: TGCAGCGTTGCTGTACCAGGGGTGGGCACTGAAGCTTTCTTT. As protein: CSVAVPGVGTEAFF.

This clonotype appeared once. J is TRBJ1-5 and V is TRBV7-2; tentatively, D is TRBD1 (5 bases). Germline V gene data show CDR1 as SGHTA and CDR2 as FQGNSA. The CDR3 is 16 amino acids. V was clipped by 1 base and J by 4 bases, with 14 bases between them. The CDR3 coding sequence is TGTGCCAGCAGCTTAGAGAGCCAGGGAAGGAATCAGCCCCAGCATTTT. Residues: CASSLESQGRNQPQHF.

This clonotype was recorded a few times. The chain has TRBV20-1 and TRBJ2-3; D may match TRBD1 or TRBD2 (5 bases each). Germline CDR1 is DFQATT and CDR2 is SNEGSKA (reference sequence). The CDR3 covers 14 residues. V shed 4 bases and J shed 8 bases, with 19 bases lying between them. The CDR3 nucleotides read TGCAGTGCTATCCCCGGGCTAGAGGGGCGTACGCAGTATTTT. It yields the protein CSAIPGLEGRTQYF.

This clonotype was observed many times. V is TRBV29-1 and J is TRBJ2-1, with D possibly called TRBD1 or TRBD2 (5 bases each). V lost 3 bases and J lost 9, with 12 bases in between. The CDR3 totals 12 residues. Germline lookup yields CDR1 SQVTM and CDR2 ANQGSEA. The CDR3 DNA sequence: TGCAGCGTTGATGGGGGTGGGAGTGAGCAGTTCTTC. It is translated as CSVDGGGSEQFF.

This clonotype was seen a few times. In nucleotides, the CDR3 is TGTGCCAGCAGTACACAGGGCGTGGGGGGGGCTGAAGCTTTCTTT. Its protein product is CASSTQGVGGAEAFF. The V and J genes are TRBV6-2 or TRBV6-3 and TRBJ1-1; a possible D gene is TRBD1 (6 bases). V was pared by 5 bases and J by 6 bases, with 19 bases between. This CDR3 region has 15 residues. The V gene's germline CDR1 is MNHEY and CDR2 SVGEGT.